This entry describes one T cell receptor (beta chain). Its antigen is unidentified. This sample stems from a study of T cell responses to AZD1222 COVID-19 vaccine. Overall study findings and caveats: In all cases, repertoires were sampled only after the peak T cell response. In a largely white British group with more females than males, clonal diversity was possibly underestimated.

Pooled samples include second doses given at about 4 or 12 weeks. Sequencing used immunoSEQ multiplex PCR; TCRdb keeps in-frame clones, though not all of them. The sample yields about 70,000 clones, about four fifths seen once. Germline CDR1 and CDR2: LGHDT and YNNKEL (reference sequence). Trimming removed 8 bases from V and 4 bases from J; junction bases left unmatched: 17. This CDR3 comprises 17 residues. J is TRBJ1-1 and V is TRBV3-1 (or the pseudogene TRBV3-2), with TRBD1 identical over 9 bases. This receptor was identified in an adult who received the AZD1222 COVID-19 vaccine. The sample consisted of peripheral blood, taken 28 days after the second AZD1222 dose. The CDR3 region has the DNA TGTGCCAGCCGGCGTTGGAGGGGACAGGGTACGGGCACTGAAGCTTTCTTT. This translates into CASRRWRGQGTGTEAFF.